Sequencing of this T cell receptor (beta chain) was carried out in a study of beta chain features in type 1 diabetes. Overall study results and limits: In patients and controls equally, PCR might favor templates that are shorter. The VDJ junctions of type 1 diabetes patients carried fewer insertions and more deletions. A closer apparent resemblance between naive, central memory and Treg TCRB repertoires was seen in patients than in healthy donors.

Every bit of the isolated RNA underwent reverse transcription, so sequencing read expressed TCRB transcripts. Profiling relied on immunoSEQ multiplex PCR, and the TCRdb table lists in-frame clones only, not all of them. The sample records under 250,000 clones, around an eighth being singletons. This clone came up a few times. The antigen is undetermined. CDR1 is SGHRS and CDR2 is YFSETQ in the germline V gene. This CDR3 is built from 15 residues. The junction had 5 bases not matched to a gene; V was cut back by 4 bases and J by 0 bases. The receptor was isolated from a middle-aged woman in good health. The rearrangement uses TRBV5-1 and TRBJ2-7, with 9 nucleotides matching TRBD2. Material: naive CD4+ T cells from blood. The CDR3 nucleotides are TGCGCCAGCAGCGGAAGCGGGGGGCCCTCCTACGAGCAGTACTTC. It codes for CASSGSGGPSYEQYF.